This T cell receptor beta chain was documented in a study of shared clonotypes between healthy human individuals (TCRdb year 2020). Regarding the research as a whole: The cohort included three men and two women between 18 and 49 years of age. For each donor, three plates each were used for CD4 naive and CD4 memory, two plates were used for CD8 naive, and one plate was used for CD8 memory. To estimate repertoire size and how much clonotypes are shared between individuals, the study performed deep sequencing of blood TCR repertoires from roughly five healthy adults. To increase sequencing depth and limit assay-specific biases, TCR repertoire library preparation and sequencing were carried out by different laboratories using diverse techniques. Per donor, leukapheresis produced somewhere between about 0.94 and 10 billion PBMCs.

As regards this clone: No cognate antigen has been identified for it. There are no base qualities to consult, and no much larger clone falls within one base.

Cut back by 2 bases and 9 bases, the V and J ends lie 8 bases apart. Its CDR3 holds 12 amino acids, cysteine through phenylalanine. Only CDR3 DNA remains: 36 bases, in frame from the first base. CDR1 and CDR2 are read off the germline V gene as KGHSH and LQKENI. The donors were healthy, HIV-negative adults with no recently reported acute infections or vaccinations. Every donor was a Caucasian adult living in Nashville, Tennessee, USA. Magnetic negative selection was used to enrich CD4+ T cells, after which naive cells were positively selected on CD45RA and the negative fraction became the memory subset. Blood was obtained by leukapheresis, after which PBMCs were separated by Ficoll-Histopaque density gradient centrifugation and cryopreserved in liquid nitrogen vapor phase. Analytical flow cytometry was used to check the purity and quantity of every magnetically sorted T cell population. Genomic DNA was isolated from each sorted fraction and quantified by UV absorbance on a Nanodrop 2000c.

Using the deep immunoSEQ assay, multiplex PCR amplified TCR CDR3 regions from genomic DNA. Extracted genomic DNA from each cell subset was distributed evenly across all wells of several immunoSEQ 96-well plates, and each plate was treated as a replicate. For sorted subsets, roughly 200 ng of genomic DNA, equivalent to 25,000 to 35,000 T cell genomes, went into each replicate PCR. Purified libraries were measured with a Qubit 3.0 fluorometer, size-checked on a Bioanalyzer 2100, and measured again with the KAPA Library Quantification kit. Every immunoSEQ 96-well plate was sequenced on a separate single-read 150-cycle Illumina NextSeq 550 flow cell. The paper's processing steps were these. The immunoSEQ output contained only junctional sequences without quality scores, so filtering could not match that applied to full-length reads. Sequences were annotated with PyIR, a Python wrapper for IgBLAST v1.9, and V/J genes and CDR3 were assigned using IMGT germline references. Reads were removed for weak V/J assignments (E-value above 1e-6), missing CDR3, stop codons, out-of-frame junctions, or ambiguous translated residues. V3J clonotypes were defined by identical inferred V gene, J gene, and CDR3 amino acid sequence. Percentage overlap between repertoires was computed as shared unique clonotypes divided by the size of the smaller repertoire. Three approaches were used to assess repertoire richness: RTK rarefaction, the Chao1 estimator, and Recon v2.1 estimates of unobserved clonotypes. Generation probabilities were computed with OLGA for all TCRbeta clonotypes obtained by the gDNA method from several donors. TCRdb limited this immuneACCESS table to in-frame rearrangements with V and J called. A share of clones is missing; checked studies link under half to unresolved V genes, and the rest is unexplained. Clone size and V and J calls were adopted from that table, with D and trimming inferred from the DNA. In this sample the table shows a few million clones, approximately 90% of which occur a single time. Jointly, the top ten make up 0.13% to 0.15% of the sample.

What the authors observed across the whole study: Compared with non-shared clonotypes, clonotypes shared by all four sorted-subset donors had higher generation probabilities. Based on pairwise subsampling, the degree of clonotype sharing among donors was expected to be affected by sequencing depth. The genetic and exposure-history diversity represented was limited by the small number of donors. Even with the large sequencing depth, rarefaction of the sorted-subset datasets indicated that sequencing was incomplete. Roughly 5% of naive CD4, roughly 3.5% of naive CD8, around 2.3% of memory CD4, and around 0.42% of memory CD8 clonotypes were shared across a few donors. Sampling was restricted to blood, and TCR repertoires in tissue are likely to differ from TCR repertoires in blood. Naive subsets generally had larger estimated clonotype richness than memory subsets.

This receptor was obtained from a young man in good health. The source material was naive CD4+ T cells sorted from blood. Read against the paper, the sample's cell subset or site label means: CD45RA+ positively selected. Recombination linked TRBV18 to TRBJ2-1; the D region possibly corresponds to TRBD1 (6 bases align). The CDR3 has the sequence CASSPGRGEQFF. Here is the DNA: TGTGCCAGCTCACCAGGCAGGGGTGAGCAGTTCTTC.